This TCR beta chain stems from a study of T cell changes during pregnancy in multiple sclerosis. For this clone: Germline is not matched at one junction end, which may reflect a read error.

Generated by immunoSEQ multiplex PCR, the TCRdb table keeps only in-frame clones and is missing some. The sample lists some 29,000 clones, 80% to 95% occurring once. The germline V gene has CDR1 MNHEY and CDR2 SMNVEV (reference sequence). CDR3 length equals 14 residues. The starting material was CD8+ T cells from peripheral blood mononuclear cells, obtained before pregnancy. The gene calls are TRBV27 and TRBJ2-1, with 10 bases matching TRBD2. The TCR was taken from a female donor with multiple sclerosis, enrolled in a pregnancy study. CDR3 sequence reads: CASSSLGLADGGVF. CDR3 coding DNA: TGTGCCAGCAGTTCGCTCGGACTAGCGGATGGTGGTGTCTTC.